This T cell receptor (beta chain) was obtained from a study of early T cells in non-severe SARS-CoV-2 infection. At the level of the study: Unsorted whole-blood RNA was sequenced in bulk, leaving chains unpaired. Regarding the study as a whole: Private and CD4 specificities were missed by VDJdb matching, which favored anti-spike CD8 responses.

Individually, cDNA molecules had unique molecular identifiers attached to them. TCRdb reprocessed the 5' RACE reads via MiXCR and lists one record per CDR3 protein. Here the sample spans 50,000 to 70,000 distinct CDR3 sequences, 10% being singletons. A remark on this clonotype: The antigen is unknown.

Germline CDR1 SQVTM, CDR2 ANQGSEA. J lost 3 bases, V lost 4 bases, and 7 bases had no gene match. The CDR3 covers 14 residues. Sequencing was carried out using whole blood. This TCR was sampled from an adult who was a healthcare worker with PCR-confirmed SARS-CoV-2 infection or an uninfected control (not recorded which). The chain has TRBV29-1 and TRBJ2-7; 9 positions match TRBD2. This CDR3 reads CSVVAGGQIYEQYF. CDR3 coding DNA: TGCAGCGTTGTGGCGGGAGGGCAGATCTACGAGCAGTACTTC.